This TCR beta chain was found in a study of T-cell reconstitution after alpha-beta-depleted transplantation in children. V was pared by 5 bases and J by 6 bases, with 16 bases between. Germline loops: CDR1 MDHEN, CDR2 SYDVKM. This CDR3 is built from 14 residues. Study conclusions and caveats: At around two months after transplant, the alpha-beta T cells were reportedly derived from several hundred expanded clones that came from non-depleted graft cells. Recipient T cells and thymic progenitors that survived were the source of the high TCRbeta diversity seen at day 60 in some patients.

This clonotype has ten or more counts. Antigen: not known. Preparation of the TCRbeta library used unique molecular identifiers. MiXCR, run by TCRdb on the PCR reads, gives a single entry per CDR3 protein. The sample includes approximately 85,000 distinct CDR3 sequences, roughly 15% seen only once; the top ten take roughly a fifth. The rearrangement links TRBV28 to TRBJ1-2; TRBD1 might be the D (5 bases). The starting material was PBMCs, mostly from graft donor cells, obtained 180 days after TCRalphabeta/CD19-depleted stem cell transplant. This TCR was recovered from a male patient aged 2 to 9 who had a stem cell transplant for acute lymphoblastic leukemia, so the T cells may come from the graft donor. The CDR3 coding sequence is TGTGCCAGCAGTCGACCGCTTCAAGGGGATGGCTACACCTTC. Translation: CASSRPLQGDGYTF.